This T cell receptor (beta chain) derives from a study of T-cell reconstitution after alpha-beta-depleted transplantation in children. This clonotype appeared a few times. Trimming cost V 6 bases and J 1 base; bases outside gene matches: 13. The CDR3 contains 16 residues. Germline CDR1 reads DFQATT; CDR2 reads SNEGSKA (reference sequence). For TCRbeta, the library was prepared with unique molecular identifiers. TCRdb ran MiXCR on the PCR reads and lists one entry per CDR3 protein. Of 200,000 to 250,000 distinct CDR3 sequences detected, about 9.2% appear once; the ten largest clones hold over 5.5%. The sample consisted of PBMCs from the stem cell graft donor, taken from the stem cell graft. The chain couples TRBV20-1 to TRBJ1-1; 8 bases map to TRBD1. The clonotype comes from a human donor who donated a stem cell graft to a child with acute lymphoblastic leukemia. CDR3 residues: CSAGGPGGGGNTEAFF. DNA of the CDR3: TGCAGTGCAGGAGGGCCAGGGGGCGGGGGGAACACTGAAGCTTTCTTT.